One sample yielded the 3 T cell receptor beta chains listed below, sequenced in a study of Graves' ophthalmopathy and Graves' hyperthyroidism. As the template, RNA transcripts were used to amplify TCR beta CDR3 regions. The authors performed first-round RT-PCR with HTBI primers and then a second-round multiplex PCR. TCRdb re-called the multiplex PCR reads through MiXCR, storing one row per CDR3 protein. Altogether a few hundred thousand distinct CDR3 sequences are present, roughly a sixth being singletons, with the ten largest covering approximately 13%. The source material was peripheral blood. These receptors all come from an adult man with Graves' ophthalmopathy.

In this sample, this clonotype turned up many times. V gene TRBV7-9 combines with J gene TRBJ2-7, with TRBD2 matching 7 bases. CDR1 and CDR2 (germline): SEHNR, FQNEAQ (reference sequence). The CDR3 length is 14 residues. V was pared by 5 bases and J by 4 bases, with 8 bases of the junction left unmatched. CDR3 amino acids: CASSRLAEEYEQYF. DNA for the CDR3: TGTGCCAGCAGCCGCCTAGCGGAAGAGTACGAGCAGTACTTC.

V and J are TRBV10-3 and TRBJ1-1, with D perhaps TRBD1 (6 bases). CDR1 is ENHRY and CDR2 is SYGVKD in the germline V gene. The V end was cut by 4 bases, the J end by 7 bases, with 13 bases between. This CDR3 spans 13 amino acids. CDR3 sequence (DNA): TGTGCCATCAGTGGCAATACAGGGAGTGAAGCTTTCTTT. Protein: CAISGNTGSEAFF.

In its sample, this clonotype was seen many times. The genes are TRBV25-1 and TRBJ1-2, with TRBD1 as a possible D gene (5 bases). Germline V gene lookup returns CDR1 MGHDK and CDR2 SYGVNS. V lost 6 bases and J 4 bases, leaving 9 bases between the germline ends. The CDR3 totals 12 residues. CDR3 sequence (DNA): TGTGCCAGCAGCAGGGATTTCTATGGCTACACCTTC. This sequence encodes CASSRDFYGYTF.